A selection of T cell receptor beta chains follows, all from one sample in a study of blood T cell repertoires in COVID-19. TCRdb's copy holds only in-frame clones and misses some; the assay was immunoSEQ multiplex PCR. This table has some 260,000 clones, 70% to 85% appearing once. The sequenced sample was peripheral blood. The receptors derive from an elderly woman with active or convalescent COVID-19. Both conserved end residues are part of each CDR3. D genes are given only for firm matches. The size entry is marked missing in some rows and otherwise reads once, few, many or a size class.

j_call v_call clone_size d_call cdr3_aa cdr3_nt
TRBJ1-5 TRBV19 . TRBD1 CASSIGRTGGNQPQHF TGTGCCAGTAGTATCGGACGGACAGGGGGCAATCAGCCCCAGCATTTT
TRBJ2-3 TRBV7-8 . TRBD2 CASSLPRASGGASTDTQYF TGTGCCAGCAGCTTACCTAGGGCTAGCGGGGGGGCCAGCACAGATACGCAGTATTTT
TRBJ1-5 TRBV2 . . CASSVDSGNQPQHF TGTGCCAGCAGCGTTGACTCGGGGAATCAGCCCCAGCATTTT
TRBJ2-5 TRBV2 . TRBD2 CASSEISSGRSETQYF TGTGCCAGCAGTGAAATCTCTAGCGGGAGATCAGAGACCCAGTACTTC
TRBJ2-1 TRBV25-1 . . CASTTGVGEQFF TGTGCCAGCACAACGGGAGTAGGTGAGCAGTTCTTC
TRBJ2-7 TRBV7-9 . TRBD2 CASSTSGTGNEQYF TGTGCCAGCAGCACTAGCGGCACGGGGAACGAGCAGTACTTC
TRBJ2-1 TRBV12-3/TRBV12-4 . TRBD1 CASSFTGQGAQFF TGTGCCAGCAGTTTCACCGGGCAGGGGGCCCAGTTCTTC
TRBJ2-3 TRBV13 once . CASSLGASGAQYF TGTGCCAGCAGCTTGGGGGCCTCCGGGGCGCAGTATTTT
TRBJ2-3 TRBV6-4 many TRBD2 CASSDSLAGSTDTQYF TGTGCCAGCAGTGACTCGCTAGCGGGAAGCACAGATACGCAGTATTTT
TRBJ1-1 TRBV19 . . CASGKTVANTEAFF TGTGCCAGCGGAAAAACAGTCGCGAACACTGAAGCTTTCTTT
TRBJ2-1 TRBV6-2/TRBV6-3 . TRBD2 CASSRTSGGYNEQFF TGTGCCAGCAGTCGGACTAGCGGGGGCTACAATGAGCAGTTCTTC
TRBJ2-3 TRBV16 . TRBD2 CASSQEVSAGGPGTQYF TGTGCCAGCAGCCAAGAAGTTTCAGCGGGAGGGCCCGGTACGCAGTATTTT
TRBJ1-1 TRBV3-1/TRBV3-2 . TRBD1 CASSPNRGLNTEAFF TGTGCCAGCAGCCCTAACAGGGGCCTGAACACTGAAGCTTTCTTT
TRBJ1-2 TRBV28 . TRBD1 CASSLGDRGYYGYTF TGTGCCAGCAGTTTAGGGGACAGGGGGTACTATGGCTACACCTTC
TRBJ2-1 TRBV7-2 . . CASSLAWSSYNEQFF TGTGCCAGCAGCTTAGCCTGGAGCTCCTACAATGAGCAGTTCTTC
TRBJ1-1 TRBV7-2 . TRBD1 CASSLGQGRHTEAFF TGTGCCAGCAGCTTGGGACAGGGCCGGCACACTGAAGCTTTCTTT
TRBJ1-4 TRBV30 . . CAWSLIDRRNEKLFF TGTGCCTGGAGTTTAATCGACAGGCGAAATGAAAAACTGTTTTTT
TRBJ1-2 TRBV7-9 few . CASSFSLQGRSRWEFGYTF TGTGCCAGCAGCTTCTCCTTACAGGGTCGTAGCCGTTGGGAGTTCGGCTACACCTTC
TRBJ2-1 TRBV29-1 . TRBD2 CSVAPSGRLNSYNEQFF TGCAGCGTTGCGCCCAGCGGGAGGCTTAATTCCTACAATGAGCAGTTCTTC
TRBJ1-5 TRBV30 . . CAWSVQPNQPQHF TGTGCCTGGAGTGTACAGCCGAATCAGCCCCAGCATTTT
TRBJ1-2 TRBV7-9 few . CASSSQGFGYTF TGTGCCAGCAGCTCACAGGGCTTTGGCTACACCTTC
TRBJ2-4 TRBV27 . . CASTGNSGIQYF TGTGCCAGCACCGGGAATTCAGGCATTCAGTACTTC
TRBJ2-2 TRBV4-1 few . CASSQDRTGELFF TGCGCCAGCAGCCAAGACAGGACCGGGGAGCTGTTTTTT
TRBJ2-3 TRBV7-9 few . CASSLPGGTTDTQYF TGTGCCAGCAGCTTACCTGGCGGGACCACAGATACGCAGTATTTT
TRBJ2-3 TRBV6-5 . . CASSRLRGTDTQYF TGTGCCAGCAGTCGGCTTCGGGGCACAGATACGCAGTATTTT
TRBJ2-5 TRBV24-1 . TRBD1 CATSDVQGTLGETQYF TGTGCCACCAGTGATGTACAGGGGACGCTAGGAGAGACCCAGTACTTC
TRBJ1-2 TRBV5-1 few TRBD1 CASSLSPTGNYGYTF TGCGCCAGCAGCCTATCCCCGACAGGGAACTATGGCTACACCTTC
TRBJ2-7 TRBV4-2 . TRBD1 CASSQNRDSPYEQYF TGTGCCAGCAGCCAAAACCGGGACAGCCCCTACGAGCAGTACTTC